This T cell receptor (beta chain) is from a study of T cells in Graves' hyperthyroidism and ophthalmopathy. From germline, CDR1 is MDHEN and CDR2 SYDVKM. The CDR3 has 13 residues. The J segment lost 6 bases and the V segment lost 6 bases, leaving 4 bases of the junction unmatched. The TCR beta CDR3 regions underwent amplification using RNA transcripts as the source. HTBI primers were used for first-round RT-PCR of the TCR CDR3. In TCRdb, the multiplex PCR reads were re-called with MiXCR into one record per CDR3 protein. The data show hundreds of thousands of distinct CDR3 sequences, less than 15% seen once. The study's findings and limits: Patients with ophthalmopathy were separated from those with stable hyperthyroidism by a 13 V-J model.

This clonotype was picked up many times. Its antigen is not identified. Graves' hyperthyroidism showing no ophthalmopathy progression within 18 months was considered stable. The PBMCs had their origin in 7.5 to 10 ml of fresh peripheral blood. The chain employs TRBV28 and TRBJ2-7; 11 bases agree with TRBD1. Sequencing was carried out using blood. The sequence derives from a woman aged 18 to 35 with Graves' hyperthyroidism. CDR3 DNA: TGTGCCAGCAGGGACAGGGGGCTAGGCGAGCAGTACTTC. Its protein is CASRDRGLGEQYF.